Included here is one T cell receptor beta chain sequence, with context. Its antigen is not known. The sample has other DNA sequences that encode this CDR3 too. Trimming stripped 4 bases from V and 4 bases from J, with 5 bases between. Looked up from germline, CDR1 is SGHDT and CDR2 is YYEEEE. The CDR3 totals 11 residues. These data originate in a study of shared clonotypes between healthy human individuals. Study conclusions and caveats: The study found about 4.6% of naive CD4 clonotypes shared across four donors. Non-shared clonotypes were found to have lower generation probabilities than the clonotypes that were shared by all four of the sorted-subset donors.

Produced via immunoSEQ multiplex PCR; TCRdb's table is partial and in-frame only. This table has millions of clones, about 95% appearing once. Naivety among CD8 cells was defined by CD45RO negativity and positive CCR7 selection, thereby excluding terminally differentiated effector memory CD45RA+ cells. This clonotype originated in a man aged 18-30 years in good health. This chain uses TRBV5-6 with TRBJ1-1; D is unclear. The sample consisted of naive CD8+ T cells sorted from blood. The DNA for the CDR3 is TGTGCCAGCAGCCTGAGCACTGAAGCTTTCTTT. Protein: CASSLSTEAFF.